Below, 10 T cell receptor beta chains from the same sample are listed, as sequenced in a study of human T cells and chemical hapten exposure. TCRdb ran MiXCR on the RACE reads and lists one entry per CDR3 protein. The table lists about 69,000 distinct CDR3 sequences, about a tenth of them singletons. As for time point: patch test 2, 6 weeks after DPC sensitization. Treatment here: therapeutic diphenylcyclopropenone sensitization with weekly scalp DPC. Sequences were derived from whole blood, sampled in connection with sensitization to the hapten diphenylcyclopropenone (DPC). These receptors were collected from a woman aged 45-60 years with alopecia areata. Some clones in this sample may be carry-over from other donors' samples.

CDR3 DNA sequence: TGTGCCAGCAGCCCATATGGAGGAAGTCAGCCCCAGCATTTT. This translates into CASSPYGGSQPQHF. The V gene is TRBV3-1, the J gene TRBJ1-5; D uncertain. Germline-derived CDR1 and CDR2 are LGHDT and YNNKEL (reference sequence). The CDR3 covers 14 residues. The germline V and J ends were trimmed by 4 bases and 6 bases, with 13 bases remaining between them. The full variable domain, completed using reference TRBV3-1 and TRBJ1-5, is DTAVSQTPKYLVTQMGNDKSIKCEQNLGHDTMYWYKQDSKKFLKIMFSYNNKELIINETVPNRFSPKSPDKAHLNLHINSLELGDSAVYFCASSPYGGSQPQHFGDGTRLSIL.

The rearrangement joins TRBV12-3 or TRBV12-4 to TRBJ2-7; 9 nucleotides agree with TRBD1. The CDR3 loop spans 13 amino acids. Germline trimming cut 6 bases from V and 5 bases from J; bases unmatched to any gene: 5. The CDR3 bases are TGTGCCAGCAGACAACAGGGGGCTAACGAGCAGTACTTC. Translating it yields CASRQQGANEQYF.

This clonotype was observed at least ten times. The rearrangement links TRBV28 to TRBJ2-3; TRBD1 matches 8 bases. The junction had 2 bases not matched to a gene; V was cut back by 0 bases and J by 6 bases. Germline V gene lookup returns CDR1 MDHEN and CDR2 SYDVKM. This CDR3 has 14 amino acids. CDR3 loop: CASSLWDRADTQYF. The CDR3, as DNA: TGTGCCAGCAGTTTATGGGACAGGGCTGATACGCAGTATTTT.

J is TRBJ1-4 and V is TRBV5-1; 7 bases fit TRBD1. CDR1 and CDR2 (germline): SGHRS, YFSETQ. The CDR3 has 14 residues. With 4 bases clipped from V and 8 bases from J, the junction kept 8 bases outside the gene matches. CDR3 sequence reads: CASSVDRPSEKLFF. CDR3 in DNA: TGCGCCAGCAGCGTGGACAGGCCCAGCGAAAAACTGTTTTTT.

The chain employs TRBV29-1 and TRBJ2-1, with 8 bases fitting TRBD1. There are 14 residues in the CDR3. V lost 4 bases, J lost 7 bases, and 9 bases stayed unmatched. CDR1 and CDR2 from the germline V gene are SQVTM and ANQGSEA. For the CDR3, the DNA is TGCAGCGTTGTTCGGACAGGGTACCTGAATGAGCAGTTCTTC. Protein product: CSVVRTGYLNEQFF.

This clonotype was detected only a few times. The V call is TRBV28, the J call TRBJ2-3, with a weak D call TRBD1 (6 bases). V was clipped by 4 bases and J by 3 bases, with 14 bases between them. This CDR3 has 15 residues. Per germline, CDR1 MDHEN and CDR2 SYDVKM. The DNA for the CDR3 is TGTGCCAGCAGTTCAAACAGGGTATTGACAGATACGCAGTATTTT. This sequence encodes CASSSNRVLTDTQYF.

In this sample, this clonotype turned up once. This chain uses TRBV11-2 with TRBJ1-3; D is uncertain. Germline CDR1 is SGHAT and CDR2 is FQNNGV. The CDR3 is 14 residues long. Trimming removed 5 bases from V and 0 bases from J, with 8 bases in between. The CDR3: CASSGGDSGNTIYF. CDR3 nucleotide sequence: TGTGCCAGCAGCGGCGGAGACTCTGGAAACACCATATATTTT.

Many counts were recorded for this clonotype. The chain has TRBV7-6 and TRBJ1-1, with D possibly being TRBD1 (6 bases). The V gene's germline CDR1 is SGHVS and CDR2 FNYEAQ. V gave up 0 bases and J gave up 3 bases, with 11 bases separating them. The CDR3 contains 15 residues. This CDR3 is CASSLAPYRDTEAFF. CDR3 DNA: TGTGCCAGCAGCTTAGCTCCCTACAGGGACACTGAAGCTTTCTTT.

This clonotype was counted many times. This rearrangement joins TRBV5-5 to TRBJ2-6; no reliable D call. Trimming pared 5 bases from V and 0 bases from J, leaving 15 bases between. The germline gives CDR1 SGHKS, CDR2 YYEKEE (reference sequence). The CDR3 sequence is 17 residues long. The CDR3 DNA is TGTGCCAGCAGATTGATATATCGATCCTCTGGGGCCAACGTCCTGACTTTC. It specifies CASRLIYRSSGANVLTF.

This clonotype showed up just a few times. The chain couples TRBV30 to TRBJ1-1; maybe TRBD1 (5 bases). The CDR3 length is 15 residues. V was pared by 3 bases and J by 3 bases, with 17 bases between. Germline lookup yields CDR1 GTSNPN and CDR2 SVGIG (reference sequence). This chain's CDR3 is CAWSPSGGVDTEAFF. For the CDR3, the DNA is TGTGCCTGGAGCCCCTCGGGGGGGGTAGACACTGAAGCTTTCTTT.